Listed below are T cell receptor beta chains from one sample, sequenced in a study of blood T cell repertoires in COVID-19. TCRdb keeps only in-frame clones here, not all; method: immunoSEQ multiplex PCR. The sample lists a few hundred thousand clones; 85% to 90% were seen once. The sample taken for sequencing was peripheral blood. Receptors originate from a man aged 55-75 years with acute or convalescent COVID-19. Both conserved end residues are part of each CDR3. D genes are given only for firm matches. Only some rows state a clone size, as once, few, many or a class for expanded clones.

D: NA; V: TRBV5-6; size: NA; J: TRBJ1-4; CDR3: CASSLGASGEKLFF; DNA: TGTGCCAGCAGCTTGGGGGCCAGCGGCGAAAAACTGTTTTTT
D: TRBD1; V: TRBV24-1; size: NA; J: TRBJ2-3; CDR3: CATAGGAADTQYF; DNA: TGTGCCACCGCAGGGGGCGCGGCAGATACGCAGTATTTT
D: NA; V: TRBV28; size: NA; J: TRBJ2-7; CDR3: CASSLSTVYEQYF; DNA: TGTGCCAGCAGTTTATCGACAGTCTACGAGCAGTACTTC
D: TRBD1; V: TRBV27; size: once; J: TRBJ1-2; CDR3: CARRTDRGNYGYTF; DNA: TGTGCCAGGAGGACTGACAGGGGCAACTATGGCTACACCTTC
D: NA; V: TRBV28; size: once; J: TRBJ2-1; CDR3: CASSRTDLNEQFF; DNA: TGTGCCAGCAGCCGGACAGACCTCAATGAGCAGTTCTTC
D: TRBD2; V: TRBV5-4; size: NA; J: TRBJ2-3; CDR3: CASSFLTSSDTQYF; DNA: TGTGCCAGCAGCTTTCTGACTAGCTCAGATACGCAGTATTTT
D: TRBD2; V: TRBV27; size: NA; J: TRBJ2-1; CDR3: CASSWSSGSVSYNEQFF; DNA: TGTGCCAGCAGTTGGTCCAGCGGGAGTGTCTCCTACAATGAGCAGTTCTTC
D: NA; V: TRBV19; size: NA; J: TRBJ1-5; CDR3: CASRDSIYKSNQPQHF; DNA: TGTGCCAGTAGAGATTCAATATACAAATCCAATCAGCCCCAGCATTTT
D: NA; V: TRBV28; size: NA; J: TRBJ2-2; CDR3: CASSTRARGTGELFF; DNA: TGTGCCAGCAGTACTAGGGCGAGAGGCACCGGGGAGCTGTTTTTT
D: NA; V: TRBV9; size: NA; J: TRBJ1-2; CDR3: CASSASTRGGGYTF; DNA: TGTGCCAGCAGCGCATCAACCAGGGGAGGGGGCTACACCTTC
D: TRBD2; V: TRBV28; size: NA; J: TRBJ2-7; CDR3: CASSPGLAGYEQYF; DNA: TGTGCCAGCAGCCCTGGACTAGCGGGCTACGAGCAGTACTTC
D: NA; V: TRBV7-3; size: NA; J: TRBJ2-3; CDR3: CASSLTGGTDTQYF; DNA: TGTGCCAGCAGCTTAACCGGGGGCACAGATACGCAGTATTTT
D: TRBD1; V: TRBV29-1; size: NA; J: TRBJ2-2; CDR3: CSVGVQGAGTGELFF; DNA: TGCAGCGTTGGAGTACAGGGGGCAGGGACCGGGGAGCTGTTTTTT
D: TRBD1; V: TRBV5-1; size: NA; J: TRBJ2-1; CDR3: CASSLAGGANNEQFF; DNA: TGCGCCAGCAGCTTGGCAGGGGGCGCGAACAATGAGCAGTTCTTC
D: NA; V: TRBV7-9; size: NA; J: TRBJ1-5; CDR3: CASSSRGQPQHF; DNA: TGTGCCAGCAGCTCGAGAGGTCAGCCCCAGCATTTT
D: TRBD2; V: TRBV5-1; size: NA; J: TRBJ2-7; CDR3: CASSPLSGGMGEQYF; DNA: TGCGCCAGCAGCCCCTTATCGGGAGGTATGGGGGAGCAGTACTTC
D: NA; V: TRBV12-3/TRBV12-4; size: NA; J: TRBJ1-6; CDR3: CASSLTDSPLHF; DNA: TGTGCCAGCAGTTTGACAGATTCACCCCTCCACTTT
D: TRBD1; V: TRBV5-6; size: once; J: TRBJ2-7; CDR3: CASSLRSSGTGHEQYF; DNA: TGTGCCAGCAGCTTGAGGTCGTCCGGGACAGGGCACGAGCAGTACTTC
D: NA; V: TRBV5-6; size: NA; J: TRBJ2-5; CDR3: CASSGGTVPGETQYF; DNA: TGTGCCAGCAGTGGCGGCACCGTCCCGGGGGAGACCCAGTACTTC
D: NA; V: TRBV27; size: NA; J: TRBJ1-1; CDR3: CASSYGQNTEAFF; DNA: TGTGCCAGCAGTTATGGACAGAACACTGAAGCTTTCTTT
D: NA; V: TRBV14; size: NA; J: TRBJ2-5; CDR3: CASSQGPLSGGGYQETQYF; DNA: TGTGCCAGCAGCCAAGGTCCCCTGTCCGGCGGGGGCTACCAAGAGACCCAGTACTTC
D: NA; V: TRBV28; size: NA; J: TRBJ1-2; CDR3: CASSVTGTNYGYTF; DNA: TGTGCCAGCAGTGTCACAGGCACTAACTATGGCTACACCTTC
D: TRBD1; V: TRBV19; size: NA; J: TRBJ2-1; CDR3: CASTTDRVASYNEQFF; DNA: TGTGCCAGTACCACGGACAGGGTAGCCTCCTACAATGAGCAGTTCTTC
D: TRBD1; V: TRBV5-5; size: few; J: TRBJ1-4; CDR3: CASSLAGTGDNEKLFF; DNA: TGTGCCAGCAGCTTGGCTGGGACAGGGGATAATGAAAAACTGTTTTTT
D: TRBD1; V: TRBV5-1; size: NA; J: TRBJ2-7; CDR3: CASSLAWDRVDHEQYF; DNA: TGCGCCAGCAGCTTGGCCTGGGACAGGGTGGACCACGAGCAGTACTTC
D: TRBD1; V: TRBV6-8; size: NA; J: TRBJ1-2; CDR3: CASSYYVRQGSGYTF; DNA: TGTGCCAGCAGTTACTACGTCCGACAGGGGAGCGGCTACACCTTC
D: NA; V: TRBV7-2; size: NA; J: TRBJ2-7; CDR3: CASSLARSANEQYF; DNA: TGTGCCAGCAGCTTAGCTAGGAGTGCGAACGAGCAGTACTTC
D: NA; V: TRBV19; size: NA; J: TRBJ1-2; CDR3: CASSSRTFSYGYTF; DNA: TGTGCCAGTAGTTCACGGACATTTAGCTATGGCTACACCTTC
D: TRBD2; V: TRBV9; size: NA; J: TRBJ2-1; CDR3: CASSSILASGAYNEQFF; DNA: TGTGCCAGCAGCTCCATACTTGCTAGCGGGGCCTACAATGAGCAGTTCTTC
D: NA; V: TRBV5-4; size: NA; J: TRBJ1-2; CDR3: CASSLPYYGYTF; DNA: TGTGCCAGCAGCTTGCCCTACTATGGCTACACCTTC
D: NA; V: TRBV19; size: NA; J: TRBJ1-1; CDR3: CASSGQSAFF; DNA: TGTGCCAGTAGTGGGCAAAGCGCTTTCTTT
D: NA; V: TRBV7-2; size: NA; J: TRBJ1-3; CDR3: CASSLETGSGNTIYF; DNA: TGTGCCAGCAGCTTAGAGACAGGCTCTGGAAACACCATATATTTT
D: TRBD1; V: TRBV7-2; size: NA; J: TRBJ1-2; CDR3: CASSTGGNYGYTF; DNA: TGTGCCAGCAGCACAGGGGGCAACTATGGCTACACCTTC